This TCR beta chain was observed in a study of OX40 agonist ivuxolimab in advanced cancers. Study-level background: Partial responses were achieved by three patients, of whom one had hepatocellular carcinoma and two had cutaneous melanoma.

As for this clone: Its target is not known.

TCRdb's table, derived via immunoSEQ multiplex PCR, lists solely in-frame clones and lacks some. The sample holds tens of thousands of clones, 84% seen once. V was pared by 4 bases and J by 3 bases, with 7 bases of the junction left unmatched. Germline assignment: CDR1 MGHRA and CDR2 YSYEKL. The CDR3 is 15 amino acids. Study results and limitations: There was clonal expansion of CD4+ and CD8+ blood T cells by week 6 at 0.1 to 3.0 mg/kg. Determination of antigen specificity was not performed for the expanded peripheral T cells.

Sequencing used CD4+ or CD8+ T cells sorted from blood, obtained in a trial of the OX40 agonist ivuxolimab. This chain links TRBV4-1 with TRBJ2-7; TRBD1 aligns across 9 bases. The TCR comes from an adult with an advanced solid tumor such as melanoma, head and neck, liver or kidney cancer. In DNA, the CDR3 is TGCGCCAGCAGCCCCTTTGCGGGACAGGGCTACGAGCAGTACTTC. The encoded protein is CASSPFAGQGYEQYF.